This T cell receptor beta chain was identified in a study of CD8+CD57+ T cells in acquired aplastic anemia. Study-level information: The study obtained an average of around 2.9 ug of DNA from sorted CD4+ and CD8+ cells.

Patients sequenced had flow cytometry evidence of CD8+CD57+ cell expansion. The germline CDR1 and CDR2 sequences are SQVTM and ANQGSEA. Trimming left V 4 bases short and J 2 bases short, with 9 bases between. The CDR3 is 13 residues long. Findings and caveats of the study: Sharing between patients and controls was observed for about 27 CD8+ CDR3 sequences.

Details on this clonotype: Its target is unknown.

Genomic DNA acted as the template from which TCR beta VDJ combination and CDR3 sequence profiling were carried out. TCRdb re-derived calls from the reads in MiXCR, one entry per CDR3 protein. The profile shows some 200,000 distinct CDR3 sequences, more than 55% of them singletons. The sequencing input was sorted CD4+, CD8+, or CD8+CD57+ T cells (not recorded which) from PBMCs. The chain joins TRBV29-1 to TRBJ2-1; D remains ambiguous. This clonotype originated in a human donor with aplastic anemia. The CDR3 DNA reads as TGCAGCGTTGCCGGGCTGACCTACAATGAGCAGTTCTTC. It translates to CSVAGLTYNEQFF.